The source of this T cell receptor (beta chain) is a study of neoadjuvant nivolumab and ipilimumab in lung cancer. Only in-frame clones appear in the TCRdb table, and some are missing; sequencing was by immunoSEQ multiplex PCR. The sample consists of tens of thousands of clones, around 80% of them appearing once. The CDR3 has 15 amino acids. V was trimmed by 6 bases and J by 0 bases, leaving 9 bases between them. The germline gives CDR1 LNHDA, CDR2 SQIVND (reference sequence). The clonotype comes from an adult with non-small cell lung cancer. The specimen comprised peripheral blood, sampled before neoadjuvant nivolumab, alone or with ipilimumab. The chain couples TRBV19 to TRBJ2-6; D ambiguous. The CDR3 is CASRVVSSGANVLTF. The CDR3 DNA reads TGTGCCAGTAGAGTCGTGAGCTCTGGGGCCAACGTCCTGACTTTC.